Below, 10 T cell receptor beta chains from the same sample are listed, as sequenced in a study of cytomegalovirus exposure and HLA in healthy donors. The PCR used 60 Vbeta and 13 Jbeta primers. Clones were sequenced by immunoSEQ multiplex PCR, and TCRdb holds only the in-frame ones, with some missing. This table has 130,000 or so clones, over 60% appearing once. Sequenced material: PBMCs. Source of these receptors: a female donor in good health and CMV-seronegative.

The V and J genes are TRBV6-6 and TRBJ1-1, with 11 bases lining up with TRBD1. The V and J ends lost 5 bases and 4 bases, in that order; junction bases with no gene match: 6. Germline CDR1 MNHNY, CDR2 SVGAGI (reference sequence). The CDR3 runs 15 residues. CDR3 coding DNA: TGTGCCAGCAGTGTAGGACAGGGGGCGAGCACTGAAGCTTTCTTT. The encoded protein is CASSVGQGASTEAFF.

The chain joins TRBV28 to TRBJ1-3; TRBD1 aligns across 10 bases. The ends lost 6 bases at V and 0 bases at J; junction bases unmatched: 8. The CDR3 length is 17 residues. Germline V CDR1 and CDR2: MDHEN, SYDVKM. The chain's CDR3 is CASSPGQGTFSGNTIYF. As DNA, the CDR3 is TGTGCCAGCAGCCCGGGACAGGGGACCTTCTCTGGAAACACCATATATTTT.

The chain combines TRBV29-1 with TRBJ1-2; D is possibly TRBD1 (6 bases). Germline V gene sequence: CDR1 SQVTM, CDR2 ANQGSEA. V lost 1 base to trimming and J lost 10 bases, with 19 bases between them. This CDR3 comprises 14 residues. CDR3 sequence reads: CSVEGLQGSPDYTF. CDR3 DNA sequence: TGCAGCGTTGAAGGGCTCCAGGGGTCCCCTGACTACACCTTC. The whole variable domain, filled in from reference TRBV29-1 and TRBJ1-2, reads SAVISQKPSRDICQRGTSLTIQCQVDSQVTMMFWYRQQPGQSLTLIATANQGSEATYESGFVIDKFPISRPNLTFSTLTVSNMSPEDSSIYLCSVEGLQGSPDYTFGSGTRLTVV.

This chain joins TRBV7-9 and TRBJ1-2; D gene unclear. Germline lookup yields CDR1 SEHNR and CDR2 FQNEAQ (reference sequence). This CDR3 spans 15 amino acids. Trimming took 3 bases from V and 8 from J, leaving 19 bases between them. CDR3 amino acids: CASSLESRAREGYTF. The CDR3 DNA follows: TGTGCCAGCAGCTTGGAGTCGCGTGCGCGGGAGGGCTACACCTTC.

Only a few counts were recorded for this clone. The CDR3 protein is CASSNRDRVYEQYF. The CDR3 region has the DNA TGTGCCAGCAGTAACCGGGACAGAGTCTACGAGCAGTACTTC. The chain couples TRBV6-6 to TRBJ2-7, with TRBD1 matching over 7 bases. Germline loops: CDR1 MNHNY, CDR2 SVGAGI (reference sequence). V lost 5 bases to trimming and J lost 3 bases; unmatched junction nucleotides: 7. The CDR3 contains 14 residues.

The CDR3 spells CASSLWLRGPHHLGSYNEQFF. DNA for the CDR3: TGTGCCAGCAGCTTATGGTTGCGCGGGCCCCATCACCTGGGCTCCTACAATGAGCAGTTCTTC. This rearrangement joins TRBV13 to TRBJ2-1; D perhaps matches TRBD2 (5 bases). The germline V gene has CDR1 PRHDT and CDR2 FYEKMQ (reference sequence). There are 21 residues in the CDR3. Trimming stripped 2 bases from V and 0 bases from J, with 26 bases between.

The V call is TRBV19, the J call TRBJ2-7; weak D call: TRBD2 (5 bases). V lost 7 bases and J 2 bases, leaving 21 bases between the germline ends. The germline CDR1 and CDR2 sequences are LNHDA and SQIVND (reference sequence). The CDR3 consists of 16 residues. CDR3 coding DNA: TGTGCCAGTACCTCTTTCGCGCCTCCGGGAACCTACGAGCAGTACTTC. Translated: CASTSFAPPGTYEQYF.

DNA for the CDR3: TGTGCCAGCAGCTTGAGGGCGGGGGTACATGACAATGAGCAGTTCTTC. Translation: CASSLRAGVHDNEQFF. V is TRBV5-6 and J is TRBJ2-1; 7 nucleotides align to TRBD2. This CDR3 comprises 16 residues. The V segment lost 1 base and the J segment 5 bases; nucleotides outside the gene matches: 9. The germline gives CDR1 SGHDT, CDR2 YYEEEE.

V gene TRBV5-1 combines with J gene TRBJ1-4; the match to TRBD1 covers 7 bases. Germline assignment: CDR1 SGHRS and CDR2 YFSETQ. V was clipped by 0 bases and J by 8 bases; unmatched bases: 10. The CDR3 runs to 16 residues. Here the CDR3 reads CASSLAQTGIEEKLFF. The CDR3 coding sequence is TGCGCCAGCAGCTTGGCGCAGACAGGGATTGAAGAAAAACTGTTTTTT. The full variable domain, its missing parts supplied by reference TRBV5-1 and TRBJ1-4, is KAGVTQTPRYLIKTRGQQVTLSCSPISGHRSVSWYQQTPGQGLQFLFEYFSETQRNKGNFPGRFSGRQFSNSRSEMNVSTLELGDSALYLCASSLAQTGIEEKLFFGSGTQLSVL.

This clone showed up just once. V gene TRBV27 combines with J gene TRBJ2-6, with 7 bases aligning to TRBD2. The germline V gene encodes CDR1 MNHEY and CDR2 SMNVEV (reference sequence). The CDR3 loop spans 15 amino acids. The junction had 4 bases not matched to a gene; V was cut back by 5 bases and J by 3 bases. This chain's CDR3 is CASSLLAVGANVLTF. The CDR3 DNA follows: TGTGCCAGCAGTCTCCTAGCGGTTGGGGCCAACGTCCTGACTTTC.